This T cell receptor beta chain was documented in a study of metastatic and nonmetastatic thyroid tumors. MiXCR reprocessed the PCR reads for TCRdb. Of about 20,000 clones listed, just over 35% are singletons. Germline assignment: CDR1 MDHEN and CDR2 SYDVKM. The CDR3 consists of 13 residues. Thyroid surgery had not been preceded by any treatment in any patient. The sample holds a few counts of this clone. One end of the junction varies from germline; a read error may be responsible. The receptor's source is a female donor with papillary thyroid cancer or a benign thyroid nodule (not recorded which). Some clones in this sample may be carry-over from other donors' samples. V is TRBV28 and J is TRBJ2-7; TRBD1 agrees at 8 bases. The specimen sequenced was tumor tissue. The CDR3 is CALGGQGPYDQYF. CDR3 sequence (DNA): TGTGCCCTCGGAGGACAGGGTCCCTACGATCAGTACTTC.